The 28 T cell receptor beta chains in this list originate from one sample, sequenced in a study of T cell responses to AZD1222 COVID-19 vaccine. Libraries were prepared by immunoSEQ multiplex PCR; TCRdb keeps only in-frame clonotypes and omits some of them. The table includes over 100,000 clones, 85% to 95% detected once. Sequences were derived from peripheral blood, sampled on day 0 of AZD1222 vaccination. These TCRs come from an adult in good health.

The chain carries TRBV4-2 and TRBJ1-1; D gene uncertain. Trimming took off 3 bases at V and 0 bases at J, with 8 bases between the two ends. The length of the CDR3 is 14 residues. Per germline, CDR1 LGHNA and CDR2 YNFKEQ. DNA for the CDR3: TGTGCCAGCAGCCAGGGGAACATGAACACTGAAGCTTTCTTT. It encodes CASSQGNMNTEAFF.

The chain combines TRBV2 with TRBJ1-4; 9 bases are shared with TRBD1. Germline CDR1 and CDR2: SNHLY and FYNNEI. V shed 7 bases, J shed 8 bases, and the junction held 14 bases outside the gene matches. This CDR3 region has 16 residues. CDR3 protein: CASTDRGRGSEEKLFF. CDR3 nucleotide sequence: TGTGCCAGCACGGACAGGGGACGCGGGTCGGAGGAAAAACTGTTTTTT.

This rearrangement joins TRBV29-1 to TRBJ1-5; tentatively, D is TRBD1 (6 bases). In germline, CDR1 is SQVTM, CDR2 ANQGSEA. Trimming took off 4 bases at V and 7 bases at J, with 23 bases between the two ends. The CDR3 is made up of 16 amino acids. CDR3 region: CSVGWTGAGVGQPQHF. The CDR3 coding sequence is TGCAGCGTTGGGTGGACGGGGGCAGGGGTTGGGCAGCCCCAGCATTTT.

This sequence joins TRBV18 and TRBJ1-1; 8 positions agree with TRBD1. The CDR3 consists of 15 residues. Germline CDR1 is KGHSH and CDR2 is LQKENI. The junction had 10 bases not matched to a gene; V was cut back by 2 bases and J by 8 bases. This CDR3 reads CASSPDGTGKTEAFF. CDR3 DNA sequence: TGTGCCAGCTCACCAGACGGGACAGGTAAAACAGAAGCTTTCTTT. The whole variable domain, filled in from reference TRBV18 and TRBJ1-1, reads NAGVMQNPRHLVRRRGQEARLRCSPMKGHSHVYWYRQLPEEGLKFMVYLQKENIIDESGMPKERFSAEFPKEGPSILRIQQVVRGDSAAYFCASSPDGTGKTEAFFGQGTRLTVV.

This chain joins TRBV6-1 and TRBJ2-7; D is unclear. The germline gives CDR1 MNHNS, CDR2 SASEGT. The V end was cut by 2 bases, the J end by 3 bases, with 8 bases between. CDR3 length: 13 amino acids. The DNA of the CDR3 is TGTGCCAGCAGTGAACTCCGAGGCTACGAGCAGTACTTC. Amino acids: CASSELRGYEQYF.

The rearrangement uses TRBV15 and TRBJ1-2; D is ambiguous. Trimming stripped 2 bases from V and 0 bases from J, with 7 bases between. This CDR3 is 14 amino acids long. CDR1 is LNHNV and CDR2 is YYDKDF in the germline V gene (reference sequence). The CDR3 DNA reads TGTGCCACCAGCAGAAGGAGAACTAACTATGGCTACACCTTC. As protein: CATSRRRTNYGYTF.

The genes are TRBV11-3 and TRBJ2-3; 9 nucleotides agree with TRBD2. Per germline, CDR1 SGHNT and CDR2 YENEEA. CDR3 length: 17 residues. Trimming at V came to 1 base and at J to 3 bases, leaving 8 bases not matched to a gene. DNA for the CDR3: TGTGCCAGCAGCTTAGGCGGGGGGGCTTCTCGGACAGATACGCAGTATTTT. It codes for CASSLGGGASRTDTQYF. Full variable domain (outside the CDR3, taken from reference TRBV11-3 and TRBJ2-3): EAGVVQSPRYKIIEKKQPVAFWCNPISGHNTLYWYLQNLGQGPELLIRYENEEAVDDSQLPKDRFSAERLKGVDSTLKIQPAELGDSAVYLCASSLGGGASRTDTQYFGPGTRLTVL.

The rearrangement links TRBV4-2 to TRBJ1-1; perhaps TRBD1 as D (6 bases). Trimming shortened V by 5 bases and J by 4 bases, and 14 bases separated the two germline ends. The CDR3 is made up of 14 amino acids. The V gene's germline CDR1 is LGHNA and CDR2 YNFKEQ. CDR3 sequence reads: CASSALGGRTEAFF. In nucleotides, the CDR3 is TGTGCCAGCAGCGCGCTTGGGGGCCGCACTGAAGCTTTCTTT.

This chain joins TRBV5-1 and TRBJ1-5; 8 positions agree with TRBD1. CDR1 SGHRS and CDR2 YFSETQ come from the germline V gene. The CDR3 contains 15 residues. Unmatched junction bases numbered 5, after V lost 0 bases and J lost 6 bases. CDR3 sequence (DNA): TGCGCCAGCAGCTTGGAGACAGGGGAATTTCAGCCCCAGCATTTT. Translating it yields CASSLETGEFQPQHF.

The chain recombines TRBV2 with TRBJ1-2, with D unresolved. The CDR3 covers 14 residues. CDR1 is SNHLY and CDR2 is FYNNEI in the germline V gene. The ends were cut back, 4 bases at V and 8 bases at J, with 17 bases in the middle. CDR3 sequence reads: CASSVGKTRRGYTF. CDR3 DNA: TGTGCCAGCAGTGTGGGCAAAACCCGAAGGGGCTACACCTTC.

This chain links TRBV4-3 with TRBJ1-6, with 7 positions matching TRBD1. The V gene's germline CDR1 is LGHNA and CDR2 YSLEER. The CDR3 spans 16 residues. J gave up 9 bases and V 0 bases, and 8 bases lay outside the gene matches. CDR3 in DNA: TGCGCCAGCAGCCAAGATTCGAGACAGGGAGGTTCACCCCTCCACTTT. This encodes CASSQDSRQGGSPLHF.

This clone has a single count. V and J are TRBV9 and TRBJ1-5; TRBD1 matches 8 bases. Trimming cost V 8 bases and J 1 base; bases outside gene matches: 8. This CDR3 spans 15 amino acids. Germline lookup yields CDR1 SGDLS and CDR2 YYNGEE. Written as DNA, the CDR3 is TGTGCCAGTTCCAGGGGGCAGGGGAGCAATCAGCCCCAGCATTTT. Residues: CASSRGQGSNQPQHF.

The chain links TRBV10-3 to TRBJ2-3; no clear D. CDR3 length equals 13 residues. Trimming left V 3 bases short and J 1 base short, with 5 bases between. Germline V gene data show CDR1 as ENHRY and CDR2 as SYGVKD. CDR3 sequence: CAISDQGTDTQYF. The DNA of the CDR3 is TGTGCCATCAGTGACCAGGGCACAGATACGCAGTATTTT.

The CDR3 loop reads CASSPSGTGVEKLFF. CDR3 DNA sequence: TGTGCCAGCAGCCCTTCCGGGACAGGGGTAGAAAAACTGTTTTTT. This chain uses TRBV7-2 with TRBJ1-4, with 10 positions matching TRBD1. The germline CDR1 and CDR2 sequences are SGHTA and FQGNSA. The CDR3 has 15 amino acids. V shed 5 bases and J 8 bases; nucleotides not matched to a gene: 8.

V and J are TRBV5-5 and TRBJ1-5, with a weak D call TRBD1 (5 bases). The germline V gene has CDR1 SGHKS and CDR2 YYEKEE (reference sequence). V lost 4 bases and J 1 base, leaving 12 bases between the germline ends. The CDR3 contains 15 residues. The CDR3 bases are TGTGCCAGCAGCCCGACCCGGGACAGCAATCAGCCCCAGCATTTT. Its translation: CASSPTRDSNQPQHF.

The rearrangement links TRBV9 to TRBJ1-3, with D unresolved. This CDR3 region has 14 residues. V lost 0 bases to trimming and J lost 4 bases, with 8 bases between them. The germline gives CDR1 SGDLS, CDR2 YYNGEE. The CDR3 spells CASSVVDRGNTIYF. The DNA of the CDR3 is TGTGCCAGCAGCGTAGTGGACCGCGGAAACACCATATATTTT.

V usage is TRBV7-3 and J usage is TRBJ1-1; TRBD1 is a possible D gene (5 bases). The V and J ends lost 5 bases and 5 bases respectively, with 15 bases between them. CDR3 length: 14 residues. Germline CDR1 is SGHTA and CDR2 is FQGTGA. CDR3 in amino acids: CASSPQDGATEAFF. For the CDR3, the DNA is TGTGCCAGCAGCCCCCAGGATGGGGCGACTGAAGCTTTCTTT.

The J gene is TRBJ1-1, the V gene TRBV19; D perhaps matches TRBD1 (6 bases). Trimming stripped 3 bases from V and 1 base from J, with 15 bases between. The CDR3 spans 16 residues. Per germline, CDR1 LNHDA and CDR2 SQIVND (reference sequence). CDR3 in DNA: TGTGCCAGTAGTATCAAGGGGGATGGGAGGAACACTGAAGCTTTCTTT. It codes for CASSIKGDGRNTEAFF.

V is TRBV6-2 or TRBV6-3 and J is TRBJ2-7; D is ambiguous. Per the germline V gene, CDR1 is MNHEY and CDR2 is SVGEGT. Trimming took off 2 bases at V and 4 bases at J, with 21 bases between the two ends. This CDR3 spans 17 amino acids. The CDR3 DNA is TGTGCCAGCAGTTACACGGCGGATCCCTACCCTGTTTACGAGCAGTACTTC. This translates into CASSYTADPYPVYEQYF.

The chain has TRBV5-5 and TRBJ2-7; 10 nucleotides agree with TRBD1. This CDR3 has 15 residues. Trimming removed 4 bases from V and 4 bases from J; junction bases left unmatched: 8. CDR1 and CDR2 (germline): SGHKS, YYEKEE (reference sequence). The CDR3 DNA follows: TGTGCCAGCAGCCCCCTGGGGGACAGGGGTTACGAGCAGTACTTC. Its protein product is CASSPLGDRGYEQYF.

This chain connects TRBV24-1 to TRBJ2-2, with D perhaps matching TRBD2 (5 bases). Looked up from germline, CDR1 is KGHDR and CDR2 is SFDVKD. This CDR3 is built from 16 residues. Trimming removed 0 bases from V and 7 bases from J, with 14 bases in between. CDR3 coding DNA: TGTGCCACCAGTGATTTGCCGCCTCGGGGTAACGGGGAGCTGTTTTTT. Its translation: CATSDLPPRGNGELFF.

The CDR3 DNA sequence: TGTGCCAGCAGCTTCGGGGGGGCCCTATACGAGCAGTACTTC. Translated, it gives CASSFGGALYEQYF. The genes are TRBV5-6 and TRBJ2-7; 8 bases are a match to TRBD2. This CDR3 has 14 amino acids. After removal of 2 bases from V and 4 bases from J, the junction contained 5 bases not matched to a gene. CDR1 and CDR2 from the germline V gene are SGHDT and YYEEEE.

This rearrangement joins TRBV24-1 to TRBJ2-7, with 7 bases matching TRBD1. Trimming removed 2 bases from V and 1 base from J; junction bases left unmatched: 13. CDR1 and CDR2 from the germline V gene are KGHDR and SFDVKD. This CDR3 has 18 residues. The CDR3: CATSDSSSGTAFSYEQYF. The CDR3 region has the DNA TGTGCCACCAGTGATTCGAGCTCCGGGACAGCGTTTTCCTACGAGCAGTACTTC.

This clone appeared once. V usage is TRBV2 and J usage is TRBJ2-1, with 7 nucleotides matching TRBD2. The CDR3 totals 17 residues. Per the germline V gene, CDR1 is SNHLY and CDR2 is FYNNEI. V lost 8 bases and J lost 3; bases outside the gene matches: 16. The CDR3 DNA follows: TGTGCCAGCGGAGGTCCCTTAGCGGGTGACTACTACAATGAGCAGTTCTTC. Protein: CASGGPLAGDYYNEQFF. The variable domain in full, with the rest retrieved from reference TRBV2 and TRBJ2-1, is EPEVTQTPSHQVTQMGQEVILRCVPISNHLYFYWYRQILGQKVEFLVSFYNNEISEKSEIFDDQFSVERPDGSNFTLKIRSTKLEDSAMYFCASGGPLAGDYYNEQFFGPGTRLTVL.

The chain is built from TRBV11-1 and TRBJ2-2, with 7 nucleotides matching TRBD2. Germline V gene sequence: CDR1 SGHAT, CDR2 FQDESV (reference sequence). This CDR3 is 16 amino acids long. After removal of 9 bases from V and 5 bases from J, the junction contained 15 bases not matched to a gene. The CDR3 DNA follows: TGTGCCAGTGCAGACCGAGGCGAGGGAGGGACCGGGGAGCTGTTTTTT. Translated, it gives CASADRGEGGTGELFF.

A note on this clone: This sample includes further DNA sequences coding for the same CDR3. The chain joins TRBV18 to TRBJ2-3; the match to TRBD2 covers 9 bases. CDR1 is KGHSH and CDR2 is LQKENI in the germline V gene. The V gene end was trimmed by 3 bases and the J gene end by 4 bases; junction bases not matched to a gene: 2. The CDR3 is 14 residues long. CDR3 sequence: CASSPREGADTQYF. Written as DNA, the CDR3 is TGTGCCAGCTCACCGCGGGAGGGGGCAGATACGCAGTATTTT.

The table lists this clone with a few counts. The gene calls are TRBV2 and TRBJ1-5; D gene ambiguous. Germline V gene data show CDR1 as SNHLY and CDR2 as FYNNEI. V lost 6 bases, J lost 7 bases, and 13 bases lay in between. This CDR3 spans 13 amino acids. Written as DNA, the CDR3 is TGTGCCAGCAGGACCAGACCCGTCCAGCCCCAGCATTTT. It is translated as CASRTRPVQPQHF. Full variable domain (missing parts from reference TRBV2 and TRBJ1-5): EPEVTQTPSHQVTQMGQEVILRCVPISNHLYFYWYRQILGQKVEFLVSFYNNEISEKSEIFDDQFSVERPDGSNFTLKIRSTKLEDSAMYFCASRTRPVQPQHFGDGTRLSIL.

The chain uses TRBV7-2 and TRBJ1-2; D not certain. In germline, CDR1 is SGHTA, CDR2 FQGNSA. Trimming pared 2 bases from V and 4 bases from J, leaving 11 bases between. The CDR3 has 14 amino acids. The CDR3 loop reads CASSLIGESYGYTF. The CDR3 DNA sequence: TGTGCCAGCAGCTTAATTGGGGAATCCTATGGCTACACCTTC.